These 10 T cell receptor beta chains originate from one sample sequenced in a study of blood T cell repertoires in COVID-19. The protocol was immunoSEQ multiplex PCR, while the TCRdb copy is restricted to in-frame clones and leaves out a portion. The sample holds under 100,000 clones; approximately 78% are singletons and the top ten take about 13%. Sequenced: peripheral blood. The receptors here all came from a human donor in a cohort sampled during active COVID-19.

The chain carries TRBV5-1 and TRBJ2-5; D is possibly TRBD1 (6 bases). CDR3 length: 13 amino acids. V gave up 2 bases and J gave up 4 bases, with 9 bases separating them. The germline V gene encodes CDR1 SGHRS and CDR2 YFSETQ. CDR3 coding DNA: TGCGCCAGCAGCTTACAGGGACGAGAGACCCAGTACTTC. Translating it yields CASSLQGRETQYF.

The chain carries TRBV7-9 and TRBJ1-2; D remains ambiguous. Deletions cut 5 bases from V and 0 bases from J, with 10 bases between. The CDR3 runs to 14 residues. Germline V lookup: CDR1 SEHNR, CDR2 FQNEAQ (reference sequence). The CDR3 spells CASSRFQTNYGYTF. The CDR3 nucleotides are TGTGCCAGCAGCCGTTTCCAGACTAACTATGGCTACACCTTC.

V and J are TRBV15 and TRBJ1-4, with D possibly being TRBD1 (5 bases). V was pared by 2 bases and J by 1 base, with 11 bases between. CDR1 and CDR2 (germline): LNHNV, YYDKDF (reference sequence). This CDR3 has 16 residues. CDR3 region: CATSRLGGGTNEKLFF. The CDR3 nucleotides read TGTGCCACCAGCAGACTCGGGGGGGGAACTAATGAAAAACTGTTTTTT.

The J gene is TRBJ2-5, the V gene TRBV15; TRBD1 matches 7 bases. Unmatched junction bases numbered 10, after V lost 1 base and J lost 5 bases. The CDR3 contains 16 residues. Germline assignment: CDR1 LNHNV and CDR2 YYDKDF (reference sequence). CDR3 residues: CATSRGQGGSPETQYF. The CDR3 coding sequence is TGTGCCACCAGCAGAGGACAGGGCGGCAGCCCCGAGACCCAGTACTTC.

The chain carries TRBV19 and TRBJ2-1; D might be TRBD1 (5 bases). Trimming removed 7 bases at V and 8 bases at J, with 21 bases between. The CDR3 totals 15 residues. CDR1 is LNHDA, CDR2 SQIVND, per germline (reference sequence). The DNA for the CDR3 is TGTGCCAGTACCGAAACAGGTTCGGGTGACGATGAGCAGTTCTTC. This codes for CASTETGSGDDEQFF.

The rearrangement joins TRBV7-9 to TRBJ2-1; 7 nucleotides agree with TRBD1. The V segment lost 5 bases and the J segment 6 bases; nucleotides outside the gene matches: 10. CDR3 length: 15 amino acids. The V gene's germline CDR1 is SEHNR and CDR2 FQNEAQ (reference sequence). CDR3 in DNA: TGTGCCAGCAGCGCCCCGGGACAGCCAGTCAATGAGCAGTTCTTC. It is translated as CASSAPGQPVNEQFF.

The chain joins TRBV7-9 to TRBJ2-3; 7 nucleotides agree with TRBD2. Trimming cost V 7 bases and J 2 bases; bases outside gene matches: 9. The CDR3 has 15 residues. Looked up from germline, CDR1 is SEHNR and CDR2 is FQNEAQ (reference sequence). The CDR3 nucleotides read TGTGCCAGCACCCCACCGGGAGGCAACACAGATACGCAGTATTTT. Residues: CASTPPGGNTDTQYF.

This chain uses TRBV7-2 with TRBJ1-1; no clear D. CDR3 length equals 11 residues. In germline, CDR1 is SGHTA, CDR2 FQGNSA. V dropped 1 base and J dropped 7 bases, with 4 bases sitting between them. The CDR3 region is CASSLDLEAFF. The CDR3 DNA reads TGTGCCAGCAGCTTAGATCTTGAAGCTTTCTTT.

This CDR3 is CASRAGVRETQYF. The DNA for the CDR3 is TGTGCCAGTAGGGCAGGGGTGCGAGAGACCCAGTACTTC. V and J are TRBV19 and TRBJ2-5; weak D call: TRBD1 (6 bases). There are 13 residues in the CDR3. Per the germline V gene, CDR1 is LNHDA and CDR2 is SQIVND (reference sequence). The germline V and J ends were trimmed by 6 bases and 4 bases, with 12 bases remaining between them.

This rearrangement joins TRBV7-8 to TRBJ2-5; 9 nucleotides align to TRBD2. Germline CDR1 SGHVS, CDR2 FQNEAQ. J gave up 6 bases and V 5 bases, and 7 bases lay outside the gene matches. This CDR3 has 14 residues. The CDR3 DNA follows: TGTGCCAGCAGCGCCGCGGGGGGGCTGCAGACCCAGTACTTC. It yields the protein CASSAAGGLQTQYF.